This TCR beta chain was recorded in a study of T cell repertoires in cytomegalovirus infection. Study summary: Peptides in the study included HLA-C-restricted and HLA-B-restricted CMV epitopes. The public TCR beta signatures pointed to both CMV infection and matching HLA type.

TCRdb fed the reads into MiXCR, producing one record per CDR3 protein. The table shows about half a million distinct CDR3 sequences, with 33% occurring only once. With regard to this clonotype: Its antigen is not known.

Broader study findings: In two of eight donors, the top clonotype was HLA-C-restricted CMV-specific.

The V gene end was trimmed by 3 bases and the J gene end by 9 bases; junction bases not matched to a gene: 5. This CDR3 contains 15 residues. The V gene's germline CDR1 is SNHLY and CDR2 FYNNEI. The clonotype originates from a human donor in good health (CMV status not recorded). Some clones in this sample may be carry-over from other donors' samples. The chain links TRBV2 to TRBJ1-6; 10 bases match TRBD1. Source: cultured PBMCs, taken from culture after CMV antigen stimulation. The CDR3 coding sequence is TGTGCCAGCAGTGAGGCCGGGACAGGGGTTTCACCCCTCCACTTT. Translated, it gives CASSEAGTGVSPLHF.